The 4 T cell receptor beta chains presented below share a single source sample, sequenced in a study of T-cell reconstitution after alpha-beta-depleted transplantation in children. Unique molecular identifiers were incorporated during preparation of the TCRbeta library. Each CDR3 protein is one row after TCRdb ran MiXCR on the PCR reads. The sample carries several thousand distinct CDR3 sequences, around 13% recorded once. The specimen comprised PBMCs, mostly from graft donor cells, sampled 60 days after TCRalphabeta/CD19-depleted stem cell transplant. Receptor source: a male patient younger than 18 who had a stem cell transplant for acute lymphoblastic leukemia, so the T cells may come from the graft donor.

This clonotype occurred many times. This sequence joins TRBV5-6 and TRBJ2-1; 11 bases agree with TRBD2. The CDR3 has 16 amino acids. Germline lookup yields CDR1 SGHDT and CDR2 YYEEEE. V shed 0 bases, J shed 4 bases, and the junction held 3 bases outside the gene matches. The CDR3 sequence is CASSLGLAGIYNEQFF. The CDR3 DNA is TGTGCCAGCAGCTTGGGACTAGCGGGAATTTACAATGAGCAGTTCTTC.

This clonotype has a count of ten or more. The gene calls are TRBV11-2 and TRBJ1-6, with 7 positions matching TRBD1. This CDR3 has 13 residues. Trimming took 6 bases from V and 9 from J; bases not matched to a gene: 5. The V gene's germline CDR1 is SGHAT and CDR2 FQNNGV. This CDR3 is CASSPGGSSPLHF. CDR3 bases: TGTGCCAGCAGTCCAGGGGGAAGTTCACCCCTCCACTTT.

The chain is built from TRBV7-2 and TRBJ2-3; the D is unclear. CDR1 and CDR2 from the germline V gene are SGHTA and FQGNSA. The CDR3 covers 14 residues. The ends were cut back, 1 base at V and 0 bases at J, with 5 bases in the middle. The CDR3 DNA reads as TGTGCCAGCAGCTTAGTTATGAGCACAGATACGCAGTATTTT. Protein product: CASSLVMSTDTQYF.

In its sample, this clonotype was seen many times. The chain recombines TRBV5-1 with TRBJ2-3; 7 bases agree with TRBD2. The CDR3 is 13 residues long. V dropped 4 bases and J dropped 4; count of bases not matched to a gene: 3. Germline V gene sequence: CDR1 SGHRS, CDR2 YFSETQ. The CDR3 region is CASSDGLADTQYF. The CDR3 nucleotides are TGCGCCAGCAGCGACGGACTAGCAGATACGCAGTATTTT.